This TCR beta chain was sequenced for a study of Graves' ophthalmopathy and Graves' hyperthyroidism. Across the whole study: There was a collection of peripheral blood at initial diagnosis, before any treatment. Findings and limits, study-wide: Also, most clonotypes expanded in the thyroid above 0.001 frequency appeared in blood.

This clonotype appeared many times. Its matching antigen is unknown. RNA transcripts provided the template for amplifying TCR beta CDR3 regions. An opening RT-PCR round employed HTBI primers and preceded a second-round multiplex PCR. Via MiXCR, TCRdb re-called the multiplex PCR reads, giving one row per CDR3 protein. The sample contains 650,000 to 900,000 distinct CDR3 sequences, approximately 40% of which appear only once. CDR1 SGHDT and CDR2 YYEEEE come from the germline V gene. CDR3 length equals 12 residues. V dropped 6 bases and J dropped 8 bases, with 14 bases sitting between them. Clinicians made diagnoses from clinical symptoms, serum thyroxine, TRAb, thyroid ultrasound and orbital computed tomography. The authors used Ficoll-Paque density gradient centrifugation to separate PBMCs. The input was 8.5 to 10 ml of fresh peripheral blood.

The sequencing input was peripheral blood. This clonotype was obtained from an adult man with Graves' ophthalmopathy. V is TRBV5-6 and J is TRBJ1-2, with D uncertain. The DNA of the CDR3 is TGTGCCAGCATGGAGGGTATTGGCGGCTACACCTTC. Translated, it gives CASMEGIGGYTF.